These 8 T cell receptor beta chains share one sample of origin, sequenced in a study of T cells in women clearing cervical HPV infection. The protocol was immunoSEQ multiplex PCR, while the TCRdb copy is restricted to in-frame clones and leaves out a portion. Its table records 25,000 to 35,000 clones. The specimen sequenced was blood buffy coat. The receptors originated from a woman aged 18 to 75 with a cervical HPV16 infection that either progressed to CIN3+ or cleared (not recorded which).

About this clone: The read terminates 3 residues ahead of where the CDR3 ends, so the germline J gene completes it. The rearrangement links TRBV11-2 to TRBJ1-1; 9 bases agree with TRBD1. The germline V gene has CDR1 SGHAT and CDR2 FQNNGV. The V and J ends lost 4 bases and 7 bases, in that order; junction bases with no gene match: 1. The CDR3 runs to 12 residues. This chain's CDR3 is CASSWGQGEAFF. The sequenced CDR3 bases are TGTGCCAGCAGCTGGGGACAGGGTGAA.

Remarks on this clone: The CDR3 extends 3 residues past the end of the read, so its final part is completed from the germline J gene. The chain combines TRBV27 with TRBJ2-7, with 14 bases that match TRBD2. CDR1 and CDR2 (germline): MNHEY, SMNVEV (reference sequence). The CDR3 length is 18 residues. V lost 0 bases and J lost 2; bases outside the gene matches: 6. The sequenced CDR3 bases are TGTGCCAGCAGTTTATCTGGGACTAGCGGGGGCCCACCCTACGAG. Amino acid sequence: CASSLSGTSGGPPYE. The CDR3 as a whole reads CASSLSGTSGGPPYEQYF.

For this clone: The read stops 3 residues short of the end of the CDR3; the missing end is completed from the germline J gene. The chain is built from TRBV19 and TRBJ2-5; D is perhaps TRBD1 (6 bases). This CDR3 is built from 11 residues. Germline V gene lookup returns CDR1 LNHDA and CDR2 SQIVND (reference sequence). Between the trimmed V and J ends, which lost 7 bases and 5 bases, there was a span of 8 bases. The CDR3: CASKRGETQYF. CDR3 bases read: TGTGCCAGTAAAAGGGGGGAGACC.

Concerning this clone: The read terminates 3 residues ahead of where the CDR3 ends, so the germline J gene completes it. The chain combines TRBV18 with TRBJ1-2; D uncertain. The CDR3 covers 14 residues. The V end was cut by 3 bases, the J end by 4 bases, with 12 bases between. Germline CDR1 reads KGHSH; CDR2 reads LQKENI. The CDR3 spells CASSPPQEFYGYTF. The covered CDR3 bases are TGTGCCAGCTCACCTCCCCAGGAGTTCTATGGC.

Regarding this clone: The read falls 3 residues short of the CDR3 end, and the missing part is taken from the germline J gene. The chain joins TRBV20-1 to TRBJ2-1; 7 bases are shared with TRBD1. Germline V gene data show CDR1 as DFQATT and CDR2 as SNEGSKA (reference sequence). Trimming removed 1 base from V and 8 bases from J; junction bases left unmatched: 5. This CDR3 is 13 amino acids long. The CDR3 is CSARGDRVDEQFF. CDR3 DNA (partial): TGCAGTGCTAGAGGCGACAGGGTTGATGAG.

CDR3 region: CASSLDIHNSPLHF. The sequenced part of the CDR3 DNA is TGTGCCAGCAGCTTAGACATCCATAATTCACCC. The gene calls are TRBV7-3 and TRBJ1-6; D unclear. The CDR3 goes on 3 residues after the read ends, and that part is filled in from the germline J gene. The V and J ends lost 2 bases and 5 bases respectively, with 7 bases between them. Per the germline V gene, CDR1 is SGHTA and CDR2 is FQGTGA. This CDR3 is built from 14 residues.

For this clone: Coverage ceases 3 residues before the CDR3 finishes, and the germline J gene fills in the end. The chain employs TRBV11-3 and TRBJ2-7, with D possibly TRBD1 on 6 matching bases. V was shortened by 5 bases and J by 2 bases, with 10 bases between the two germline ends. The CDR3 spans 13 residues. The germline CDR1 and CDR2 sequences are SGHNT and YENEEA. The CDR3 here is CASSLTGTYEQYF. The part of the CDR3 DNA that was read is TGTGCCAGCAGCCTAACAGGGACCTACGAG.

As for this clone: The CDR3 end falls 3 residues outside the read, so it is completed with the germline J gene. The J gene is TRBJ2-7, the V gene TRBV7-7, with a tentative D call TRBD1 (5 bases). Germline V gene sequence: CDR1 SSHAT, CDR2 FNYEAQ (reference sequence). Trimming took 1 base from V and 2 from J, leaving 9 bases between them. The CDR3 has 14 amino acids. The CDR3 is CASSLEGRTYEQYF. The covered CDR3 bases are TGTGCCAGCAGCTTAGAGGGGCGCACCTACGAG.